The 14 T cell receptor beta chains given below trace back to one sample, sequenced in a study of control samples from healthy donors and cancer patients. Profiled with immunoSEQ multiplex PCR; TCRdb holds only in-frame clones, not every one. This table has roughly 100,000 clones, around 86% appearing once. Sequencing was carried out using blood. These receptors all come from a woman aged 45-59 years in good health.

In its sample, this clone was seen a few times. The J gene is TRBJ2-5, the V gene TRBV2; 7 nucleotides line up with TRBD1. This CDR3 region has 13 residues. CDR1 and CDR2 (germline): SNHLY, FYNNEI. V lost 4 bases and J lost 5; bases outside the gene matches: 4. This chain's CDR3 is CASSGQGWETQYF. The CDR3 DNA is TGTGCCAGCAGTGGACAGGGCTGGGAGACCCAGTACTTC.

The V gene is TRBV28, the J gene TRBJ2-3; 11 nucleotides match TRBD2. CDR3 length equals 16 residues. From germline, CDR1 is MDHEN and CDR2 SYDVKM. J was trimmed by 3 bases and V by 7 bases; bases with no gene match: 9. The CDR3 DNA is TGTGCCAGCATCCAACTAGCGGGAGAACGAACAGATACGCAGTATTTT. This encodes CASIQLAGERTDTQYF.

The J gene is TRBJ1-2, the V gene TRBV7-9; 10 bases align to TRBD1. Germline CDR1 and CDR2: SEHNR and FQNEAQ (reference sequence). Germline trimming cut 5 bases from V and 2 bases from J; bases unmatched to any gene: 11. The CDR3 totals 17 residues. The CDR3 bases are TGTGCCAGCAGCAAACCGGGACAGGGGAAAAGGAACTATGGCTACACCTTC. It codes for CASSKPGQGKRNYGYTF. The entire variable domain, with the rest obtained from reference TRBV7-9 and TRBJ1-2, is as follows: DTGVSQNPRHKITKRGQNVTFRCDPISEHNRLYWYRQTLGQGPEFLTYFQNEAQLEKSRLLSDRFSAERPKGSFSTLEIQRTEQGDSAMYLCASSKPGQGKRNYGYTFGSGTRLTVV.

The chain employs TRBV5-6 and TRBJ2-3; 7 bases align to TRBD2. CDR3 length equals 15 residues. Germline V gene sequence: CDR1 SGHDT, CDR2 YYEEEE. Unmatched junction bases numbered 6, after V lost 1 base and J lost 4 bases. CDR3 residues: CASSLLGRGADTQYF. CDR3 nucleotides: TGTGCCAGCAGCTTGTTAGGGAGGGGCGCAGATACGCAGTATTTT.

The gene calls are TRBV7-9 and TRBJ2-7, with D perhaps TRBD1 or TRBD2 (5 bases each). CDR1 is SEHNR and CDR2 is FQNEAQ in the germline V gene (reference sequence). The CDR3 has 14 amino acids. V was trimmed by 5 bases and J by 3 bases, leaving 14 bases between them. The CDR3 DNA reads as TGTGCCAGCAGCCGGGACGGAAATTTCTACGAGCAGTACTTC. Translated: CASSRDGNFYEQYF.

The chain couples TRBV12-3 or TRBV12-4 to TRBJ2-7; D call uncertain. The length of the CDR3 is 12 residues. V was trimmed by 6 bases and J by 3 bases, leaving 9 bases between them. Here the CDR3 reads CASRGNSYEQYF. For the CDR3, the DNA is TGTGCCAGCAGGGGTAATAGCTACGAGCAGTACTTC.

This clone came up a few times. The V gene is TRBV20-1, the J gene TRBJ1-4; D not resolved. There are 11 residues in the CDR3. Trimming pared 4 bases from V and 5 bases from J, leaving 5 bases between. The germline V gene encodes CDR1 DFQATT and CDR2 SNEGSKA (reference sequence). The CDR3 here is CSAIGNEKLFF. The DNA of the CDR3 is TGCAGTGCTATCGGAAATGAAAAACTGTTTTTT.

This chain connects TRBV7-2 to TRBJ2-5; no clear D gene. V was shortened by 5 bases and J by 5 bases, with 12 bases between the two germline ends. The CDR3 extends over 13 amino acids. The germline CDR1 and CDR2 sequences are SGHTA and FQGNSA. CDR3 region: CASSLNMMETQYF. CDR3 nucleotide sequence: TGTGCCAGCAGCCTGAACATGATGGAGACCCAGTACTTC.

The table lists this clone with a few counts. The genes are TRBV11-2 and TRBJ2-1, with D possibly being TRBD2 (6 bases). V lost 1 base, J lost 8 bases, and 15 bases lay in between. CDR1 SGHAT and CDR2 FQNNGV come from the germline V gene. CDR3 length: 15 residues. CDR3 sequence (DNA): TGTGCCAGCAGCTTAGGGGCCGGGACTTCGTATGAGCAGTTCTTC. Translating gives CASSLGAGTSYEQFF.

Worth noting for this clone: Other DNA sequences in this specimen translate into the identical CDR3. This chain joins TRBV7-2 and TRBJ2-3; 9 bases match TRBD2. J lost 6 bases, V lost 5 bases, and 9 bases had no gene match. CDR1 SGHTA and CDR2 FQGNSA come from the germline V gene. There are 15 residues in the CDR3. The CDR3 nucleotides read TGTGCCAGCAGCCGGGGCGGGGGGGGAGTGGATACGCAGTATTTT. It specifies CASSRGGGGVDTQYF.

The chain recombines TRBV28 with TRBJ2-1; 8 nucleotides align to TRBD2. The CDR3 has 15 amino acids. The germline V gene encodes CDR1 MDHEN and CDR2 SYDVKM. V lost 5 bases and J lost 0; bases outside the gene matches: 3. The CDR3 here is CASSPSGSSYNEQFF. In DNA form, the CDR3 reads TGTGCCAGCAGTCCAAGCGGGAGCTCCTACAATGAGCAGTTCTTC. Full variable domain (rest looked up from reference TRBV28 and TRBJ2-1): DVKVTQSSRYLVKRTGEKVFLECVQDMDHENMFWYRQDPGLGLRLIYFSYDVKMKEKGDIPEGYSVSREKKERFSLILESASTNQTSMYLCASSPSGSSYNEQFFGPGTRLTVL.

The chain is built from TRBV5-1 and TRBJ2-1, with 8 bases lining up with TRBD2. This CDR3 region has 13 residues. With V trimmed by 6 bases and J by 10 bases, 9 bases remained unmatched. The germline V gene encodes CDR1 SGHRS and CDR2 YFSETQ. CDR3 in DNA: TGCGCCAGCAAACAGAGCGGGAGCGGCGAGCAGTTCTTC. Translated, it gives CASKQSGSGEQFF.

DNA for the CDR3: TGCGCCAGCAGCCGTCGGGACAGGGCTGATGAGACCCAGTACTTC. Translating it yields CASSRRDRADETQYF. J is TRBJ2-5 and V is TRBV5-1; 9 nucleotides align to TRBD1. The germline V gene encodes CDR1 SGHRS and CDR2 YFSETQ. The CDR3 covers 15 residues. After removal of 4 bases from V and 5 bases from J, the junction contained 9 bases not matched to a gene.

This clone was counted a single time. This chain uses TRBV28 with TRBJ2-7, with D tentatively TRBD1 (5 bases). The V end lost 5 bases, the J end lost 4 bases, and 6 bases lay between the germline ends. CDR1 and CDR2 from the germline V gene are MDHEN and SYDVKM. This CDR3 has 11 amino acids. The CDR3 DNA follows: TGTGCCAGCAGTCACAGGTACGAGCAGTACTTC. Protein product: CASSHRYEQYF.